This T cell receptor (beta chain) was captured by sequencing in a study of T cell responses to AZD1222 COVID-19 vaccine. Method: immunoSEQ multiplex PCR; TCRdb's copy keeps in-frame clones and lacks some. The table includes 89,000 or so clones, approximately 90% detected once. The CDR3 is 13 residues long. V was pared by 3 bases and J by 3 bases, with 1 base of the junction left unmatched. CDR1 and CDR2 from the germline V gene are SGHNT and YYREEE (reference sequence). This specimen was peripheral blood, taken 28 days after the second AZD1222 dose. The receptor was isolated from an adult who received the AZD1222 COVID-19 vaccine. The chain combines TRBV5-4 with TRBJ2-3; 7 nucleotides line up with TRBD1. CDR3 nucleotides: TGTGCCAGCAGCTCGACAGGGACAGATACGCAGTATTTT. Its translation is CASSSTGTDTQYF.